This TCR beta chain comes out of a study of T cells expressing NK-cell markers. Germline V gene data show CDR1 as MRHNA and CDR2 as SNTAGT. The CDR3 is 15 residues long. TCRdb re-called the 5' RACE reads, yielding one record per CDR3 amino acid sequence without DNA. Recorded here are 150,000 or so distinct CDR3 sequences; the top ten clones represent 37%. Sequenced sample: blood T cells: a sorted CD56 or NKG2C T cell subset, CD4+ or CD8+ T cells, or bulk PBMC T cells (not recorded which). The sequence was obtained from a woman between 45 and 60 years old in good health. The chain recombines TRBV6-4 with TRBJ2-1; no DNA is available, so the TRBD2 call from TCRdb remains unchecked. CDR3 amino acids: CASSPGLAANNEQFF.